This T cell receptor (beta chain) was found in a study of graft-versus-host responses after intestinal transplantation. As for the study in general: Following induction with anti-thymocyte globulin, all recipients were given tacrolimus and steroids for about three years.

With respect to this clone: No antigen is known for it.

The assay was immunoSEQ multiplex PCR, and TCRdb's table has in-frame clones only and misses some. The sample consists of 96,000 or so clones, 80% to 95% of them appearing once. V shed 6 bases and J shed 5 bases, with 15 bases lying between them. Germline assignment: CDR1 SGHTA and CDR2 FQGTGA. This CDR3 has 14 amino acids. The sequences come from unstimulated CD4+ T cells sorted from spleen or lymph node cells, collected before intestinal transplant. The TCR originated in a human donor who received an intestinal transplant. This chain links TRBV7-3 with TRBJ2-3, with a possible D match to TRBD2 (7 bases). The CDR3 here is CASRGGGFGDTQYF. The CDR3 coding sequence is TGTGCCAGCAGAGGGGGGGGCTTTGGAGATACGCAGTATTTT.